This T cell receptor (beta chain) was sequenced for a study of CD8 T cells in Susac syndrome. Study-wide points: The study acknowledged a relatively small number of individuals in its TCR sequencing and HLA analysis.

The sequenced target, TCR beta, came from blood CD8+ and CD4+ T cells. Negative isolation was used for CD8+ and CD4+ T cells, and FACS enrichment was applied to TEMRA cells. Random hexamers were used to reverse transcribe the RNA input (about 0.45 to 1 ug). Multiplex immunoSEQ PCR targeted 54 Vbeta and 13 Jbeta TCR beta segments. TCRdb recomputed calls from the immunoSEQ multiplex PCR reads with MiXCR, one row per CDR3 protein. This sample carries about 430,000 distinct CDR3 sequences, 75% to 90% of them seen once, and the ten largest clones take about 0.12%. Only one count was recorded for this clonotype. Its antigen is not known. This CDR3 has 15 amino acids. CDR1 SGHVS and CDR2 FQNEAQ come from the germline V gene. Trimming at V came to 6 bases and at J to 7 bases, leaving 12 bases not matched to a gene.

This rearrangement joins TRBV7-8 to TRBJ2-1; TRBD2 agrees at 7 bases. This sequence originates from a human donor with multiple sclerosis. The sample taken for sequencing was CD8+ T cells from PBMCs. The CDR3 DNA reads TGTGCCAGCAGGGTCAGCAGCGGGATGGGGAATGAGCAGTTCTTC. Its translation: CASRVSSGMGNEQFF.